One and the same sample provided the 9 T cell receptor beta chains below, sequenced in a study of Graves' ophthalmopathy and Graves' hyperthyroidism. Amplified material comprised TCR beta CDR3 regions derived from RNA transcripts. Investigators did first-round RT-PCR with HTBI primers, then second-round multiplex PCR. TCRdb used MiXCR to reprocess the multiplex PCR reads, holding one entry per CDR3 protein. The sample yields some 370,000 distinct CDR3 sequences, approximately 18% seen once. The sample consisted of peripheral blood. These receptors were taken from an adult woman with stable Graves' hyperthyroidism.

This chain joins TRBV19 and TRBJ1-2, with 10 bases identical to TRBD1. The CDR3 extends over 15 amino acids. V shed 7 bases and J 4 bases; nucleotides not matched to a gene: 9. The germline gives CDR1 LNHDA, CDR2 SQIVND (reference sequence). The CDR3 loop reads CASIPGQGQPYGYTF. CDR3 bases: TGTGCCAGTATCCCGGGACAGGGGCAACCCTATGGCTACACCTTC.

This clonotype was counted many times. The J gene is TRBJ1-1, the V gene TRBV20-1; tentatively, D is TRBD1 (6 bases). The V end was cut by 2 bases, the J end by 5 bases, with 12 bases between. CDR1 is DFQATT, CDR2 SNEGSKA, per germline (reference sequence). This CDR3 comprises 13 residues. CDR3 bases: TGCAGTGCTAGATACAGGGAATTGACTGAAGCTTTCTTT. Amino acid sequence: CSARYRELTEAFF.

This clonotype appeared many times. The rearrangement uses TRBV20-1 and TRBJ2-5; 7 bases map to TRBD1. The CDR3 runs 15 residues. Germline trimming cut 4 bases from V and 2 bases from J; bases unmatched to any gene: 10. Germline loops: CDR1 DFQATT, CDR2 SNEGSKA (reference sequence). As DNA, the CDR3 is TGCAGTGCTACCCCGCTGACAGGGCCTCAAGAGACCCAGTACTTC. Encoded protein: CSATPLTGPQETQYF.

This clonotype was detected many times. The gene calls are TRBV2 and TRBJ2-2, with D unresolved. Trimming removed 5 bases at V and 1 base at J, with 8 bases between. Per the germline V gene, CDR1 is SNHLY and CDR2 is FYNNEI. The CDR3 covers 14 residues. CDR3 region: CASSNSRNTGELFF. The CDR3 nucleotides read TGTGCCAGCAGTAATAGCCGGAACACCGGGGAGCTGTTTTTT.

This clonotype was seen at least ten times. This chain uses TRBV19 with TRBJ2-6, with D perhaps TRBD1 (5 bases). Trimming stripped 6 bases from V and 2 bases from J, with 14 bases between. Germline assignment: CDR1 LNHDA and CDR2 SQIVND (reference sequence). The CDR3 length is 16 residues. In nucleotides, the CDR3 is TGTGCCAGTAGCCAGGGAAAACTCACTGGGGCCAACGTCCTGACTTTC. Protein: CASSQGKLTGANVLTF.

This clonotype has more than one count but fewer than ten. The chain links TRBV13 to TRBJ1-6, with a tentative D call TRBD1 (6 bases). The V gene lost 5 bases and the J gene lost 12 bases, with 17 bases spanning the gap. Germline CDR1 PRHDT, CDR2 FYEKMQ (reference sequence). The CDR3 loop spans 14 amino acids. The CDR3 coding sequence is TGTGCCAGCAGCCGGGGGGACACCGGAGTACCCCTCCACTTT. This translates into CASSRGDTGVPLHF.

J is TRBJ2-2 and V is TRBV20-1; 8 bases are shared with TRBD1. V trimming: 3 bases; J trimming: 6 bases; junction bases outside the gene matches: 9. The germline gives CDR1 DFQATT, CDR2 SNEGSKA (reference sequence). The CDR3 consists of 15 residues. CDR3 sequence: CSARDKRTGPGELFF. CDR3 coding DNA: TGCAGTGCTAGGGACAAACGGACAGGGCCCGGGGAGCTGTTTTTT.

This clonotype was seen ten or more times. The chain joins TRBV7-9 to TRBJ2-5; 10 bases map to TRBD2. The CDR3 has 15 residues. V lost 5 bases and J lost 5; bases outside the gene matches: 8. Germline lookup yields CDR1 SEHNR and CDR2 FQNEAQ (reference sequence). Written as DNA, the CDR3 is TGTGCCAGCAGCAGCGGCCTAGCGGGAGTTGAGACCCAGTACTTC. Amino acid sequence: CASSSGLAGVETQYF.

In its sample, this clonotype was seen a few times. The V gene is TRBV5-6, the J gene TRBJ2-5; D unresolved. V shed 2 bases and J shed 2 bases, with 13 bases lying between them. Germline CDR1 and CDR2: SGHDT and YYEEEE. This CDR3 region has 15 residues. The CDR3 DNA reads as TGTGCCAGCAGCTTATTAGCCAGGTCACAAGAGACCCAGTACTTC. It yields the protein CASSLLARSQETQYF.